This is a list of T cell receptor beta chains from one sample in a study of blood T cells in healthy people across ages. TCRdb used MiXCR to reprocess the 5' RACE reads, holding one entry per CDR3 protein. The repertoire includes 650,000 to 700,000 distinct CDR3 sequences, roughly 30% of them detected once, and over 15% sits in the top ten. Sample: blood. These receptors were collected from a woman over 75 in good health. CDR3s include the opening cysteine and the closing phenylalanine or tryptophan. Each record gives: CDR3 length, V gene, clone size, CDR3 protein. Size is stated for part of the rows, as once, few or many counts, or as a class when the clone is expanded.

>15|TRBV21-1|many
CASSKALSGTGGQYF
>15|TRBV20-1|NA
CSAIDRVSGTDTQYF
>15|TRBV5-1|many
CASSLEAGFYNEQFF
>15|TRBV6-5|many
CASSYSSGPYETQYF
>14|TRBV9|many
CASSVGDRPYEQYF
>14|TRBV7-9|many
CASSSLGESETQYF
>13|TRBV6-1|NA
CASTSGRVDEQFF
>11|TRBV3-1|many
CASSQIETQYF
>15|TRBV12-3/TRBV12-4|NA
CASRDGQGPSDTQYF
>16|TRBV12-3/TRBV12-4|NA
CASIPERGTSADAQYF
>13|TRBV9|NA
CASAEGPTGELFF
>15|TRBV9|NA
CASSRGQATNEKLFF
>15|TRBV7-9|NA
CASSLPSTGAYGYTF
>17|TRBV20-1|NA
CSARDFMRGGNYNEQFF
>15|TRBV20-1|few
CSARAGGRDNEKLFF
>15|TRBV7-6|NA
CASSPTAPTYNEQFF
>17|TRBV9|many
CASSETLVAGRYNEQFF
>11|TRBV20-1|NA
CSAAPSSEQYF
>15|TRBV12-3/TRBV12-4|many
CASSFPSGAKETQYF
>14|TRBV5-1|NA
CASSVDSSYNEQFF
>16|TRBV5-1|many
CASSLEPQGISYEQYF
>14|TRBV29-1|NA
CSAGGKDLNTEAFF
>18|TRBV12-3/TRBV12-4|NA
CASRRTGGVSGNTVEAFF
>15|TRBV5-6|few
CASSPGGHYTGELFF
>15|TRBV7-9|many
CASSSDGRANYGYTF
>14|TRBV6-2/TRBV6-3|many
CASSHRGPRTEAFF
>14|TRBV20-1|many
CSASGLAGGLEQFF
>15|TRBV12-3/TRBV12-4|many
CASTPGRTYNSPLHF